This record looks at one TCR beta chain sequence and its context. Its antigen is still unknown. The CDR3 contains 13 residues. Trimming removed 5 bases at V and 5 bases at J, with 9 bases between. Amplification of TCR beta CDR3 regions used RNA transcripts. The workflow started with a first-round RT-PCR run with HTBI primers and then moved on to a second-round multiplex PCR. MiXCR was run by TCRdb on the multiplex PCR reads, yielding one entry per CDR3 protein. The sample consists of hundreds of thousands of distinct CDR3 sequences, 35% to 45% of them appearing once. These data originate in a study of Graves' ophthalmopathy and Graves' hyperthyroidism. Study observations and caveats: It was with about 68% sensitivity and about 72% specificity that the model predicted ophthalmopathy progression.

The chain links TRBV12-3 or TRBV12-4 to TRBJ2-2; D is unclear. The sample comprised peripheral blood. The clonotype was recovered from an adult man with Graves' ophthalmopathy. Here the CDR3 reads CASSLRQTGELFF. The CDR3 DNA reads as TGTGCCAGCAGTCTTCGTCAGACCGGGGAGCTGTTTTTT.